The 9 T cell receptor beta chains listed next were all sequenced from one sample in a study of blood T cell repertoires in COVID-19. Sequenced by immunoSEQ multiplex PCR; TCRdb stores in-frame clones only, minus some. The sample comprises approximately 300,000 clones, around 88% of which are singletons, and approximately 4.3% rests with the top ten. The sample comprised peripheral blood. The receptors stem from a middle-aged man with acute or convalescent COVID-19.

The chain carries TRBV12-5 and TRBJ2-2; D is uncertain. CDR3 length equals 13 residues. The V gene lost 7 bases and the J gene lost 1 base, with 7 bases spanning the gap. Germline V gene data show CDR1 as LGHNT and CDR2 as FRNRAP. The CDR3, as DNA: TGTGCTAGTGAAGGCGGGAACACCGGGGAGCTGTTTTTT. Translated, it gives CASEGGNTGELFF.

This clone showed up just once. The gene calls are TRBV9 and TRBJ1-6; D possibly corresponds to TRBD1 (5 bases). Germline V gene sequence: CDR1 SGDLS, CDR2 YYNGEE. Between the trimmed V and J ends, which lost 0 bases and 14 bases, there was a span of 18 bases. This CDR3 is built from 15 residues. The CDR3 spells CASSVAGGPFGALHF. The CDR3 nucleotides are TGTGCCAGCAGCGTAGCGGGGGGTCCGTTCGGGGCCCTCCACTTT.

The V gene is TRBV5-1, the J gene TRBJ2-5; D uncertain. Germline lookup yields CDR1 SGHRS and CDR2 YFSETQ. This CDR3 is 13 amino acids long. V was shortened by 1 base and J by 5 bases, with 9 bases between the two germline ends. DNA of the CDR3: TGCGCCAGCAGCTTGAGTCCCGGGGAGACCCAGTACTTC. It codes for CASSLSPGETQYF.

This sequence joins TRBV14 and TRBJ1-1, with 7 bases that match TRBD1. With 2 bases clipped from V and 2 bases from J, the junction kept 8 bases outside the gene matches. Germline V gene lookup returns CDR1 SGHDN and CDR2 FVKESK. The CDR3 length is 16 residues. CDR3 sequence: CASSQRPDRANTEAFF. The CDR3 DNA follows: TGTGCCAGCAGCCAACGTCCCGACAGGGCTAACACTGAAGCTTTCTTT.

This sequence joins TRBV10-3 and TRBJ2-3; 9 nucleotides align to TRBD2. The V gene's germline CDR1 is ENHRY and CDR2 SYGVKD. This CDR3 has 15 amino acids. J lost 0 bases, V lost 6 bases, and 4 bases had no gene match. The CDR3 here is CAIRAGGYSTDTQYF. In DNA form, the CDR3 reads TGTGCCATCAGAGCGGGGGGCTATAGCACAGATACGCAGTATTTT.

The chain joins TRBV7-9 to TRBJ2-1; 8 nucleotides match TRBD2. CDR1 SEHNR and CDR2 FQNEAQ come from the germline V gene (reference sequence). V lost 1 base, J lost 1 base, and 3 bases stayed unmatched. The CDR3 is made up of 16 amino acids. The DNA for the CDR3 is TGTGCCAGCAGCTTAGTCGTAGCGGGGTCCTACAATGAGCAGTTCTTC. Translation: CASSLVVAGSYNEQFF. Looking up the rest from reference TRBV7-9 and TRBJ2-1 gives the full variable domain: DTGVSQNPRHKITKRGQNVTFRCDPISEHNRLYWYRQTLGQGPEFLTYFQNEAQLEKSRLLSDRFSAERPKGSFSTLEIQRTEQGDSAMYLCASSLVVAGSYNEQFFGPGTRLTVL.

V gene TRBV18 combines with J gene TRBJ1-5; no clear D. Trimming removed 5 bases at V and 4 bases at J, with 12 bases between. This CDR3 has 14 amino acids. Germline loops: CDR1 KGHSH, CDR2 LQKENI. The CDR3 region is CASSAPGGNQPQHF. The CDR3 DNA reads as TGTGCCAGCTCAGCCCCCGGCGGGAATCAGCCCCAGCATTTT.

This chain uses TRBV6-5 with TRBJ2-1; 10 nucleotides match TRBD2. Germline CDR1 is MNHEY and CDR2 is SVGAGI. The CDR3 loop spans 14 amino acids. Germline trimming cut 5 bases from V and 6 bases from J; bases unmatched to any gene: 4. Here the CDR3 DNA reads TGTGCCAGCAGTCTTAGCGGGGGGTCCAATGAGCAGTTCTTC. Translating gives CASSLSGGSNEQFF.

This chain joins TRBV2 and TRBJ2-6, with D perhaps TRBD1 (6 bases). The CDR3 extends over 18 amino acids. CDR1 is SNHLY, CDR2 FYNNEI, per germline. Trimming pared 4 bases from V and 0 bases from J, leaving 16 bases between. The DNA for the CDR3 is TGTGCCAGCAGTGCCCTTCAGGACAGACCCTCTGGGGCCAACGTCCTGACTTTC. This translates into CASSALQDRPSGANVLTF.